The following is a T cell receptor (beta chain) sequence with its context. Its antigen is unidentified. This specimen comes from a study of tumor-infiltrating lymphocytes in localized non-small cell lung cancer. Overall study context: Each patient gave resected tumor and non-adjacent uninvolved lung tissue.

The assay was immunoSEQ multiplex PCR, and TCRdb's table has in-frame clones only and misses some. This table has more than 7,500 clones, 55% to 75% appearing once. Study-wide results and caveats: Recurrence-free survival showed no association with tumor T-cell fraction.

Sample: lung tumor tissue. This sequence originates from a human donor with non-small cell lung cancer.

CDR3 amino acids: CASSARLVETQYF. The CDR3, as DNA: TGCGCCAGCAGCGCGCGACTAGTGGAGACCCAGTACTTC. The V call is TRBV4-3, the J call TRBJ2-5, with D possibly matching TRBD2 (6 bases). The CDR3 is 13 residues long. Germline values: CDR1 LGHNA, CDR2 YSLEER. Trimming took 5 bases from V and 5 from J, leaving 12 bases between them.